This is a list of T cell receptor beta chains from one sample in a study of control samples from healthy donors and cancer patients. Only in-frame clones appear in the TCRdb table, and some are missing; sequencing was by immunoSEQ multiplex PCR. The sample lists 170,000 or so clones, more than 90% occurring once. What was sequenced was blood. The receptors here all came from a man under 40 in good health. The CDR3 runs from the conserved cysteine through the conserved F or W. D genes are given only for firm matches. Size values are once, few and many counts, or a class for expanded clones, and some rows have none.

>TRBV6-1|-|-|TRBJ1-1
TGTGCCAGCAGTGATGGGGTATTGTCGGGAAACACTGAAGCTTTCTTT
CASSDGVLSGNTEAFF
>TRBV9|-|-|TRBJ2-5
TGTGCCAGCAGCCCAGCTATGAAAGAGACCCAGTACTTC
CASSPAMKETQYF
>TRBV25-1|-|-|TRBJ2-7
TGTGCCAGCAGTGCCACTCGCCCCAGGGCCGAGCAGTACTTC
CASSATRPRAEQYF
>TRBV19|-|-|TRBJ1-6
TGTGCCAGTAGGGCAGGCTATAATTCACCCCTCCACTTT
CASRAGYNSPLHF
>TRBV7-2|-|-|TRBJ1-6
TGTGCCAGCAGCTTAGATCGGAATTCACCCCTCCACTTT
CASSLDRNSPLHF
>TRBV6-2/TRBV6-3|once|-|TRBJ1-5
TGTGCCAGCAGTTACCCAGGGGCCGGGGGCAATCAGCCCCAGCATTTT
CASSYPGAGGNQPQHF
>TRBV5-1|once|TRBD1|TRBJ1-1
TGCGCCAGCAGCTTTCAGGGGGATGGGGTAGCTTTCTTT
CASSFQGDGVAFF
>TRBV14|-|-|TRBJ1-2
TGTGCCAGCAGCCAAAAAATAGGCTATGGCTACACCTTC
CASSQKIGYGYTF
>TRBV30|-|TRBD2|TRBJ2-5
TGTGCCTGGAGCTCACTAGCGGGAGAGGGGGAGACCCAGTACTTC
CAWSSLAGEGETQYF
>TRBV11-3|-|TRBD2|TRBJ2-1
TGTGCCAGCAGCACCCTAGCGCGGGGGGGCCCCCATGAGCAGTTCTTC
CASSTLARGGPHEQFF
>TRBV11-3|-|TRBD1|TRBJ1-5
TGTGCCAGCAGCTGTCCTTCCAGGGGGCGCGACAATCAGCCCCAGCATTTT
CASSCPSRGRDNQPQHF
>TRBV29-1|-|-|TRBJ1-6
TGCACCTTCAAGTTCCACTTTTATAATTCACCCCTCCACTTT
CTFKFHFYNSPLHF
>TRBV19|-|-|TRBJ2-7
TGTGCCAGTAGCCCTCGACAGCCCTACGAGCAGTACTTC
CASSPRQPYEQYF
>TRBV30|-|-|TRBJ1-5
TGTGCCTGGAGTACTTTATCCGGGATCAATCAGCCCCAGCATTTT
CAWSTLSGINQPQHF
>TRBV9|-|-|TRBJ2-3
TGTGCCAGCAGCGTCGTCCTAGAGCCAGATACGCAGTATTTT
CASSVVLEPDTQYF
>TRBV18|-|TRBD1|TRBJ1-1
TGTGCCAGCTCACCAAAACCAGGGGGCACTGAAGCTTTCTTT
CASSPKPGGTEAFF
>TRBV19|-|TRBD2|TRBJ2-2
TGTGCCAGTAGTATATCCGCGGGAGTCCCCGGGGAGCTGTTTTTT
CASSISAGVPGELFF
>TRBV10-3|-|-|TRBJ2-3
TGTGCCATCAGTGACCTCCGGGTCTCAGTAGGGGATACGCAGTATTTT
CAISDLRVSVGDTQYF
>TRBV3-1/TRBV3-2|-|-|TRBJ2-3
TGTGCCAGCAGCCAGAGGGGCAGGGAGACAGATACGCAGTATTTT
CASSQRGRETDTQYF
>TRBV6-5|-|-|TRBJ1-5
TGTGCCAGCAGTTACTCGGACGGGAATCAGCCCCAGCATTTT
CASSYSDGNQPQHF
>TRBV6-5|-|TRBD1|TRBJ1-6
TGTGCCACCAGAAGGGACAGGGTTTCACCCCTCCACTTT
CATRRDRVSPLHF
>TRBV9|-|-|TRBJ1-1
TGTGCCAGCAGCGTAGGGTTTGGGGGAGGCACTGAAGCTTTCTTT
CASSVGFGGGTEAFF
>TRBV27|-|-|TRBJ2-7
TGTGCCAGCAGTGACCAGGGGTACGAGCAGTACTTC
CASSDQGYEQYF
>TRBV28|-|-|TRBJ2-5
TGTGCCAGCAGTACCGCCGGGACATACCCTCAAGAGACCCAGTACTTC
CASSTAGTYPQETQYF
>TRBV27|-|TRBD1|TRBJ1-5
TGTGCCAGCAGTTCTTCACAGGGGAACATCAATCAGCCCCAGCATTTT
CASSSSQGNINQPQHF
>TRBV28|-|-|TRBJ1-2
-
CASSSSGQANYGYTF
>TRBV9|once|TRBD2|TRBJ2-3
TGTGCCAGCAGCGTTCTTAGCGGGGTAACAGATACGCAGTATTTT
CASSVLSGVTDTQYF
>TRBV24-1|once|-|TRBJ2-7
TGTGCCACCAGTGATTCGGACGGCGAGCAGTACTTC
CATSDSDGEQYF
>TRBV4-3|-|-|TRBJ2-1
TGCGCCAGCAGCCAAGGACAATCCTACAATGAGCAGTTCTTC
CASSQGQSYNEQFF
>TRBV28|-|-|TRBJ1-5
TGTGCCAGCGAGGTAACAGCAAATAGCAATCAGCCCCAGCATTTT
CASEVTANSNQPQHF
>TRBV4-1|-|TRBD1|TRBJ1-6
TGCGCCAGCAGCCAAGTCCCGCCATCCGGGACAGGGGGCGGTAATTCACCCCTCCACTTT
CASSQVPPSGTGGGNSPLHF
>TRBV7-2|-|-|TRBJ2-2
TGTGCCAGCAGCTTAGCCTACAGGGTCCCCGGGGAGCTGTTTTTT
CASSLAYRVPGELFF
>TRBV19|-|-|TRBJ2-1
TGTGCCAGTAGTAGGCACAAGAGCTCCTACAATGAGCAGTTCTTC
CASSRHKSSYNEQFF
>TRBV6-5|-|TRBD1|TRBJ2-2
TGTGCCAGCAGACTCGGACAGGTGGGGGCCGGGGAGCTGTTTTTT
CASRLGQVGAGELFF
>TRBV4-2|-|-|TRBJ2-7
TGTGCCAGCAGCCAGACGGAGCTAACCTACGAGCAGTACTTC
CASSQTELTYEQYF
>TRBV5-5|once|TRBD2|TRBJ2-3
TGTGCCAGCAGCCTGCCCAGCGGGGGTTGGGATACGCAGTATTTT
CASSLPSGGWDTQYF
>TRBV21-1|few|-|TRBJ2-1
TGTGCCAGGGAAGGGGGGGGCCCTTACAATGAGCAGTTCTTC
CAREGGGPYNEQFF
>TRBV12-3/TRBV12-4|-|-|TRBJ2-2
TGTGCCAGCAGTCAGGGACTGCTCGGGGAGCTGTTTTTT
CASSQGLLGELFF
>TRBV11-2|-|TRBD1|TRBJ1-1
TGTGCCAGCAGCCCGGGACAGATAAACACTGAAGCTTTCTTT
CASSPGQINTEAFF